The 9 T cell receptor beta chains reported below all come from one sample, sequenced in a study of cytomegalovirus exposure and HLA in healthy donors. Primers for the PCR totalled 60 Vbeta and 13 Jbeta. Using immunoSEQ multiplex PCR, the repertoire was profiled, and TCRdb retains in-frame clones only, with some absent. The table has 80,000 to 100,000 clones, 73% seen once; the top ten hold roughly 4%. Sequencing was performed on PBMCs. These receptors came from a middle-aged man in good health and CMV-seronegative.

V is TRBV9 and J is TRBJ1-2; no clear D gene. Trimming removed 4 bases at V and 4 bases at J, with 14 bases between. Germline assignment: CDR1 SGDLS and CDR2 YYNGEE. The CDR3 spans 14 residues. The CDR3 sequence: CASSPRISSYGYTF. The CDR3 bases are TGTGCCAGCAGCCCGCGGATCTCTTCCTATGGCTACACCTTC.

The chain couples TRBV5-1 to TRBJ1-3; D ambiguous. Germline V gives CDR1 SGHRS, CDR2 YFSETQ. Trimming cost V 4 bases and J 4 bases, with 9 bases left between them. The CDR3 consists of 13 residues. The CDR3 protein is CASSVEAGNTIYF. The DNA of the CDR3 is TGCGCCAGCAGCGTTGAGGCGGGAAACACCATATATTTT. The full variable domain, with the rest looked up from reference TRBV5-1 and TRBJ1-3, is KAGVTQTPRYLIKTRGQQVTLSCSPISGHRSVSWYQQTPGQGLQFLFEYFSETQRNKGNFPGRFSGRQFSNSRSEMNVSTLELGDSALYLCASSVEAGNTIYFGEGSWLTVV.

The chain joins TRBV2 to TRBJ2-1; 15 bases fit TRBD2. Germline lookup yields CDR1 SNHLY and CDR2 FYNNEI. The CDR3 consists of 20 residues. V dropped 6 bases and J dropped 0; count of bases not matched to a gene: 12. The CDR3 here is CASSGPGGLAGGSSYNEQFF. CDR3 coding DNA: TGTGCCAGCAGCGGACCGGGAGGACTAGCGGGGGGGAGCTCCTACAATGAGCAGTTCTTC.

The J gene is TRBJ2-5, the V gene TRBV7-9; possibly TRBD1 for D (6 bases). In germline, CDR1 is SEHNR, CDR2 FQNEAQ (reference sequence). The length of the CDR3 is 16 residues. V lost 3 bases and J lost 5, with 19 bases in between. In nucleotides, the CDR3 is TGTGCCAGCAGCTTGGGGATTTTAGGGGGAATGGAGACCCAGTACTTC. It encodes CASSLGILGGMETQYF.

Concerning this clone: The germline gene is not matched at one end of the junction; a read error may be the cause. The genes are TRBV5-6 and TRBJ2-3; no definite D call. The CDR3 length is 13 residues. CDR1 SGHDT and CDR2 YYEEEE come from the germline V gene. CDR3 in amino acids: CASSLGRDPRLDF. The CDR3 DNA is TGTGCCAGCAGCTTGGGGCGAGATCCCAGGTTGGATTTT.

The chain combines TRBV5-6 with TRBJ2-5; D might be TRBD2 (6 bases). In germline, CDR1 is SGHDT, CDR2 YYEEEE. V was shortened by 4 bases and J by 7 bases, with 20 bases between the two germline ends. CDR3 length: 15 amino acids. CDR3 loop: CASSPMARGPGTQYF. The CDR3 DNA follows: TGTGCCAGCAGCCCAATGGCGCGGGGCCCAGGGACCCAGTACTTC.

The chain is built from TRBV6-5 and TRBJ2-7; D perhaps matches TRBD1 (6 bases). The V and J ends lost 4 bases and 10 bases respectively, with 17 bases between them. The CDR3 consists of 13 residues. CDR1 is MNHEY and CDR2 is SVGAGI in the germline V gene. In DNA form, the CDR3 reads TGTGCCAGCAGTTCCGGACAGACCCGACGCCAGTACTTC. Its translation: CASSSGQTRRQYF.

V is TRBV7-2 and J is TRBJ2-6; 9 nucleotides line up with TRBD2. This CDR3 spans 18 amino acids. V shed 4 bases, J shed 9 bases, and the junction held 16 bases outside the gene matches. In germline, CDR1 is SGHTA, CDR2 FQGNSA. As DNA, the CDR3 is TGTGCCAGCAGCTCGCAAGCGGGGGGCTGGGAGGGTAGCAACGTCCTGACTTTC. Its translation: CASSSQAGGWEGSNVLTF.

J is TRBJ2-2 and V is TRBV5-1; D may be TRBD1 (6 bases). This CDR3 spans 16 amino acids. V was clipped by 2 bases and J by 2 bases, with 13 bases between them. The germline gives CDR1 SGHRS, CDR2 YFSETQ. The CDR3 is CASSFSAGGNTGELFF. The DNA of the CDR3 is TGCGCCAGCAGCTTTTCGGCTGGGGGCAACACCGGGGAGCTGTTTTTT.